This T cell receptor beta chain was recorded in a study of Ad26.COV2.S vaccination and SARS-CoV-2 variants. Study conclusions and caveats: Total T cell responses, in the TCR breadth and depth analyses, may have been underestimated.

This CDR3 has 14 amino acids. Between the trimmed V and J ends, which lost 6 bases and 2 bases, there was a span of 12 bases. Germline CDR1 MNHEY, CDR2 SVGAGI. Details on this clone: Its target is not known.

Treatment denoted: over 15 received Ad26.COV2.S at low or high dose, single or two shots; about 5 received placebo; per-sample allocation not given. Specimens were obtained on day 63 following the first vaccine or placebo injection. A Boston donor was an adult aged 18-55 years. TCRdb keeps only in-frame clones here, not all; method: immunoSEQ multiplex PCR. In the table there are 200,000 to 250,000 clones, 85% to 90% of which are singletons. The sequencing here drew on peripheral blood, taken in a trial of Ad26.COV2.S vaccine versus placebo. The V call is TRBV6-5, the J call TRBJ2-3; TRBD1 or TRBD2 may be the D gene (5 bases each). The TCR sequence derives from a person between 18 and 60 years old who received the Ad26.COV2.S COVID-19 vaccine or a placebo. Here the CDR3 reads CASRRTGPTDTQYF. In nucleotides, the CDR3 is TGTGCCAGCAGACGTACGGGACCCACAGATACGCAGTATTTT.